This T cell receptor (beta chain) was profiled in a study of patients and donors after allogeneic stem cell transplantation. In TCRdb, the RT-PCR reads were re-called with MiXCR into one record per CDR3 protein. The table shows some 20,000 distinct CDR3 sequences, with 29% occurring only once. CDR1 is DFQATT, CDR2 SNEGSKA, per germline (reference sequence). The CDR3 spans 14 residues. V was pared by 6 bases and J by 7 bases, with 21 bases between. This clonotype was observed many times. The receptor's source is a human donor who was either an allogeneic HSCT recipient or a stem cell or donor lymphocyte infusion donor (not recorded which). It is not recorded whose cells these are; they may come from a transplant donor. J is TRBJ1-2 and V is TRBV20-1; TRBD1 might be the D (5 bases). Sequencing was carried out using blood, either unsorted or a sorted T cell fraction (not recorded which). The CDR3 spells CSARPRGIIIGYTF. CDR3 bases: TGCAGTGCCAGACCCCGGGGGATCATTATTGGCTACACCTTC.